A single sample gave rise to the 15 T cell receptor beta chains below, sequenced in a study of shared clonotypes between healthy human individuals. Generated by immunoSEQ multiplex PCR, the TCRdb table keeps only in-frame clones and is missing some. The data hold about 1 million clones, with more than 65% observed a single time. The sequenced sample was memory CD4+ T cells sorted from blood. As for subset: CD45RA-negative fraction. The source of these receptors is a man aged 18 to 29 in good health.

The genes are TRBV5-1 and TRBJ2-7; TRBD2 matches at 11 bases. The V gene's germline CDR1 is SGHRS and CDR2 YFSETQ. The trim removed 4 bases at V and 6 bases at J, leaving 6 bases unmatched. The CDR3 sequence is 14 residues long. CDR3 residues: CASSPTGTSGEQYF. The DNA for the CDR3 is TGCGCCAGCAGCCCCACCGGGACTAGCGGCGAGCAGTACTTC.

V is TRBV5-1 and J is TRBJ2-1; 11 bases line up with TRBD2. This CDR3 is 15 amino acids long. J gave up 5 bases and V 4 bases, and 5 bases lay outside the gene matches. Germline CDR1 reads SGHRS; CDR2 reads YFSETQ. The chain's CDR3 is CASSILSGGDNEQFF. CDR3 DNA: TGCGCCAGCAGCATCCTTAGCGGGGGGGACAATGAGCAGTTCTTC.

The sample holds one count of this clone. The sample has other DNA sequences that encode this CDR3 too. The chain couples TRBV2 to TRBJ2-1; D call uncertain. Germline loops: CDR1 SNHLY, CDR2 FYNNEI. Trimming stripped 3 bases from V and 0 bases from J, with 9 bases between. The CDR3 has 15 residues. The CDR3 region has the DNA TGTGCCAGCAGTGAGGGCAGGAGCTCCTACAATGAGCAGTTCTTC. It is translated as CASSEGRSSYNEQFF.

This clone was observed a handful of times. The DNA for the CDR3 is TGTGCCAGCAGTGCCCAAACAGGGAGAAACGAAGGCTACACCTTC. Translating it yields CASSAQTGRNEGYTF. The V and J genes are TRBV25-1 and TRBJ1-2; maybe TRBD1 (6 bases). Germline loops: CDR1 MGHDK, CDR2 SYGVNS. V shed 4 bases and J shed 8 bases, with 20 bases lying between them. This CDR3 has 15 amino acids.

The V gene is TRBV5-4, the J gene TRBJ1-2; D call uncertain. CDR3 length: 13 residues. Germline assignment: CDR1 SGHNT and CDR2 YYREEE (reference sequence). V lost 0 bases to trimming and J lost 3 bases, with 6 bases between them. Here the CDR3 DNA reads TGTGCCAGCAGCTTGGATGGAGACTATGGCTACACCTTC. Its protein is CASSLDGDYGYTF.

This rearrangement joins TRBV6-1 to TRBJ1-6, with unresolved D. This CDR3 has 13 residues. The germline V gene encodes CDR1 MNHNS and CDR2 SASEGT. The CDR3 reads CAAGSSYNSPLHF. The DNA for the CDR3 is TGTGCGGCCGGCAGCTCCTATAATTCACCCCTCCACTTT.

This clone has a handful of counts. This specimen includes other DNA sequences encoding the same CDR3. The genes are TRBV5-1 and TRBJ1-4, with D possibly being TRBD1 (5 bases). The CDR3 contains 13 residues. Germline V CDR1 and CDR2: SGHRS, YFSETQ. The V end was cut by 0 bases, the J end by 10 bases, with 10 bases between. CDR3 bases: TGCGCCAGCAGCTTGGGGCAGGGAGGAAAACTGTTTTTT. Its protein is CASSLGQGGKLFF. Full variable domain (remainder filled in from reference TRBV5-1 and TRBJ1-4): KAGVTQTPRYLIKTRGQQVTLSCSPISGHRSVSWYQQTPGQGLQFLFEYFSETQRNKGNFPGRFSGRQFSNSRSEMNVSTLELGDSALYLCASSLGQGGKLFFGSGTQLSVL.

The chain recombines TRBV7-5 with TRBJ1-4. TRBV7-5 is termed a pseudogene. The CDR3 loop spans 15 amino acids. In DNA form, the CDR3 reads TGTGCCAGAAGCTTAGATCGGGGGGCGCGGGAAAAACTGTTTTTT. Protein sequence: CARSLDRGAREKLFF.

This chain uses TRBV25-1 with TRBJ2-3, with D unclear. V was trimmed by 2 bases and J by 1 base, leaving 10 bases between them. The CDR3 is 15 residues long. Per germline, CDR1 MGHDK and CDR2 SYGVNS. In DNA form, the CDR3 reads TGTGCCAGCAGTGAAGGCCAGGTTGGCACAGATACGCAGTATTTT. Encoded protein: CASSEGQVGTDTQYF.

This clone was found a few times. The chain employs TRBV7-9 and TRBJ1-6; D is ambiguous. V lost 9 bases to trimming and J lost 1 base, with 10 bases between them. Germline V gene data show CDR1 as SEHNR and CDR2 as FQNEAQ (reference sequence). This CDR3 comprises 14 residues. CDR3 sequence reads: CASSPESYNSPLHF. CDR3 DNA sequence: TGTGCCAGTTCCCCGGAATCCTATAATTCACCCCTCCACTTT.

This chain links TRBV9 with TRBJ2-2; D remains unclear. Trimming cost V 0 bases and J 5 bases, with 11 bases left between them. This CDR3 contains 15 residues. Germline V gene data show CDR1 as SGDLS and CDR2 as YYNGEE. The CDR3 is CASSVDLGQTGELFF. CDR3 coding DNA: TGTGCCAGCAGCGTAGACCTGGGCCAGACCGGGGAGCTGTTTTTT. Full variable domain (outside the CDR3, taken from reference TRBV9 and TRBJ2-2): DSGVTQTPKHLITATGQRVTLRCSPRSGDLSVYWYQQSLDQGLQFLIQYYNGEERAKGNILERFSAQQFPDLHSELNLSSLELGDSALYFCASSVDLGQTGELFFGEGSRLTVL.

The J gene is TRBJ2-5, the V gene TRBV29-1; D possibly corresponds to TRBD1 (7 bases). Near its end, the DNA agrees better with TRBJ2-7, so the J call may be wrong. The CDR3 is made up of 16 amino acids. In germline, CDR1 is SQVTM, CDR2 ANQGSEA. The CDR3 DNA sequence: TGCAGCGTTGGCACACCCGCAGGGGGGCACTCCTACGAGCAGTACTTC. Amino acid sequence: CSVGTPAGGHSYEQYF.

The CDR3 region is CASSQSVPSYEQYF. In DNA, the CDR3 is TGCGCCAGCAGTCAATCGGTCCCGTCCTACGAGCAGTACTTC. The V call is TRBV23-1, the J call TRBJ2-7; D is uncertain. TRBV23-1 is filed as an ORF, its function uncertain. The ends were cut back, 0 bases at V and 1 base at J, with 7 bases in the middle. The length of the CDR3 is 14 residues.

The chain's CDR3 is CASRRRTGELFF. Written as DNA, the CDR3 is TGTGCCAGCAGAAGGCGTACCGGGGAGCTGTTTTTT. The V and J genes are TRBV7-8 and TRBJ2-2; D gene unclear. Trimming shortened V by 6 bases and J by 5 bases, and 7 bases separated the two germline ends. The CDR3 runs 12 residues. CDR1 is SGHVS and CDR2 is FQNEAQ in the germline V gene.

This clone appeared a single time. A read error may explain this, as a much larger clone is one base away. J is TRBJ2-3 and V is TRBV13; D possibly corresponds to TRBD1 (6 bases). The CDR3 covers 16 residues. From germline, CDR1 is PRHDT and CDR2 FYEKMQ (reference sequence). The CDR3 region is CVSSDNRDYSTDTQYF. As DNA, the CDR3 is TGTGTCAGCAGCGATAACAGGGATTATAGCACAGATACGCAGTATTTT.